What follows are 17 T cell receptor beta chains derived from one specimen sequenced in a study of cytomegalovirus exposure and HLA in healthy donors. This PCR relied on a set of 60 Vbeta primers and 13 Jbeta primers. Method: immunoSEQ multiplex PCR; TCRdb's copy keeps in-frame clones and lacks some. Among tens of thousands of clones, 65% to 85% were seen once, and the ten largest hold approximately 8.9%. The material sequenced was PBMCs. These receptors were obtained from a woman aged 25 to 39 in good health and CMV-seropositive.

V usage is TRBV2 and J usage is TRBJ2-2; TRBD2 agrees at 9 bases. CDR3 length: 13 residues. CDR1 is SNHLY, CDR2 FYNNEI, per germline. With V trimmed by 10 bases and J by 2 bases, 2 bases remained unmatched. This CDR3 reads CAKGLANTGELFF. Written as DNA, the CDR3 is TGTGCCAAGGGACTAGCTAACACCGGGGAGCTGTTTTTT.

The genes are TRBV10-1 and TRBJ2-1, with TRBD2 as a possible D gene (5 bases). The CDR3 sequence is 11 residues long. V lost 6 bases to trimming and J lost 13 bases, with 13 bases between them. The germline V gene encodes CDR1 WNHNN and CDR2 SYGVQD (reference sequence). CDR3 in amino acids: CASSGGQTQFF. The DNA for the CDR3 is TGCGCCAGCAGCGGCGGGCAGACCCAGTTCTTC.

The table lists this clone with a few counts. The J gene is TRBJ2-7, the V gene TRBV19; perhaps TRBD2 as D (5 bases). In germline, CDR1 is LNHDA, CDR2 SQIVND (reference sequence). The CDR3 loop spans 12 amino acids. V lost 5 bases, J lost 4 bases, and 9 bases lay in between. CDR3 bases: TGTGCCAGTAGTCCTCCGGGGTACGAGCAGTACTTC. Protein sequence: CASSPPGYEQYF. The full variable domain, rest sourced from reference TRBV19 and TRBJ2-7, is DGGITQSPKYLFRKEGQNVTLSCEQNLNHDAMYWYRQDPGQGLRLIYYSQIVNDFQKGDIAEGYSVSREKKESFPLTVTSAQKNPTAFYLCASSPPGYEQYFGPGTRLTVT.

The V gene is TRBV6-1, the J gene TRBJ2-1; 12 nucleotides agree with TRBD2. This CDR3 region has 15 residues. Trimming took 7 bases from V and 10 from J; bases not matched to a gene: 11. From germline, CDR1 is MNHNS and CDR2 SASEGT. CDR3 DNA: TGTGCCAGCATCCTAGCGGGAGGGTACCGGGACGAGCAGTTCTTC. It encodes CASILAGGYRDEQFF.

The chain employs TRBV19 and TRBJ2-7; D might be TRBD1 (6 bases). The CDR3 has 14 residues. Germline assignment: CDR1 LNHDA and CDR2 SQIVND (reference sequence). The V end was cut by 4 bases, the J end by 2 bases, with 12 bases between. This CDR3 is CASSKGVDTYEQYF. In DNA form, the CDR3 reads TGTGCCAGTAGTAAGGGGGTGGACACCTACGAGCAGTACTTC.

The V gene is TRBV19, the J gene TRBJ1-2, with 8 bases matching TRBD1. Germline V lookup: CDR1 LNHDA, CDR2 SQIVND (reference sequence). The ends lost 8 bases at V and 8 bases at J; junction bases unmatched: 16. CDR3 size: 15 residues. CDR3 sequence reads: CASCTAQGARGGYTF. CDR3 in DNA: TGTGCCAGTTGTACCGCGCAGGGGGCGAGAGGCGGCTACACCTTC. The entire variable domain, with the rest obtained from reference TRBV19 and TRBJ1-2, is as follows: DGGITQSPKYLFRKEGQNVTLSCEQNLNHDAMYWYRQDPGQGLRLIYYSQIVNDFQKGDIAEGYSVSREKKESFPLTVTSAQKNPTAFYLCASCTAQGARGGYTFGSGTRLTVV.

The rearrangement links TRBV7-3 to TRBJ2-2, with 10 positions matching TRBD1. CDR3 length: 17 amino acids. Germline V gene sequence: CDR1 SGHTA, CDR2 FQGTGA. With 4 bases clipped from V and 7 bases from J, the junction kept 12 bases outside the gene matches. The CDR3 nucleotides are TGTGCCAGCAGCTCCGGCCGCGGGACAGGGGAGGACGGGGAGCTGTTTTTT. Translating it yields CASSSGRGTGEDGELFF.

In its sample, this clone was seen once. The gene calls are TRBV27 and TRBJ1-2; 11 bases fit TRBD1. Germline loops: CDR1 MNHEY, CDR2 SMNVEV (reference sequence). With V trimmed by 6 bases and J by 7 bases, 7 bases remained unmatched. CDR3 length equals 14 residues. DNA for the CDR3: TGTGCCAGCAGGATCCCAGGGACAGGGGGTGGCTACACCTTC. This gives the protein CASRIPGTGGGYTF.

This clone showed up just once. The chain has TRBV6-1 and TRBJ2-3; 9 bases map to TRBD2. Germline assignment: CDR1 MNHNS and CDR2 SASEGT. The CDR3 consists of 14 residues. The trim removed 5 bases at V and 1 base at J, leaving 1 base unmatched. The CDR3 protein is CASSIAGGTDTQYF. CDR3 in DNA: TGTGCCAGCAGTATAGCGGGGGGCACAGATACGCAGTATTTT.

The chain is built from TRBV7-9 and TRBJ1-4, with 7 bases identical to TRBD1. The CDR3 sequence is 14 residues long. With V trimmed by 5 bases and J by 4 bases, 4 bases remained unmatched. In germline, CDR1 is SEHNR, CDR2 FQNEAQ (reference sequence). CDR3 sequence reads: CASSPRDSNEKLFF. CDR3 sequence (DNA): TGTGCCAGCAGCCCCCGGGACAGTAATGAAAAACTGTTTTTT.

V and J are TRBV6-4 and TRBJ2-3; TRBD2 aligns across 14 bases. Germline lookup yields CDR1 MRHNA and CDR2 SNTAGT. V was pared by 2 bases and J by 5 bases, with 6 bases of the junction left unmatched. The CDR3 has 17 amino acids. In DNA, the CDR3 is TGTGCCAGCAGTGACCCTCCGGGACTAGCGGGAGAAGATACGCAGTATTTT. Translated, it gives CASSDPPGLAGEDTQYF.

CDR3 sequence reads: CASSASGKRSTDTQYF. DNA of the CDR3: TGTGCCAGCAGCGCCTCCGGGAAGCGGTCCACAGATACGCAGTATTTT. The chain couples TRBV5-6 to TRBJ2-3; a weak D match, TRBD2 (5 bases). V dropped 4 bases and J dropped 2 bases, with 17 bases sitting between them. Germline-derived CDR1 and CDR2 are SGHDT and YYEEEE. The CDR3 has 16 residues.

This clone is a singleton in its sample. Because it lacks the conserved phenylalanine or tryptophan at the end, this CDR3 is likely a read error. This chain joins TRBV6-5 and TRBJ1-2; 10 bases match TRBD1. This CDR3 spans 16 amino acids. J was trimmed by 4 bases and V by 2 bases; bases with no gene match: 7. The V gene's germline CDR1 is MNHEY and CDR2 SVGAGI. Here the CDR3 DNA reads TGTGCCAGCAGTTACATGAGGACAGGGGGAGGCTATGGCTACACCCTC. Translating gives CASSYMRTGGGYGYTL.

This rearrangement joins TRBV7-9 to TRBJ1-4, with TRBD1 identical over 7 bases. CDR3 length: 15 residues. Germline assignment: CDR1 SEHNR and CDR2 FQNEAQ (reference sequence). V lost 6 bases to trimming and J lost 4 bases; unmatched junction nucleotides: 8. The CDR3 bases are TGTGCCAGCAGTTTCCCCGGGACAGTTAATGAAAAACTGTTTTTT. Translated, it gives CASSFPGTVNEKLFF.

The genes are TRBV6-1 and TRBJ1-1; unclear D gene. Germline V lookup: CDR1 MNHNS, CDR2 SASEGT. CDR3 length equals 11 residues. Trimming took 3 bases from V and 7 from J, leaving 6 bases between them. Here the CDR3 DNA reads TGTGCCAGCAGTGAGACACTTGAAGCTTTCTTT. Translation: CASSETLEAFF.

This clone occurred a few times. CDR3 in amino acids: CASRPTPSAPEAFF. CDR3 coding DNA: TGTGCCAGCAGACCGACTCCCTCTGCCCCTGAAGCTTTCTTT. The chain combines TRBV2 with TRBJ1-1; no firm D call. The V gene lost 6 bases and the J gene lost 6 bases, with 17 bases spanning the gap. CDR3 length: 14 amino acids. Per the germline V gene, CDR1 is SNHLY and CDR2 is FYNNEI.

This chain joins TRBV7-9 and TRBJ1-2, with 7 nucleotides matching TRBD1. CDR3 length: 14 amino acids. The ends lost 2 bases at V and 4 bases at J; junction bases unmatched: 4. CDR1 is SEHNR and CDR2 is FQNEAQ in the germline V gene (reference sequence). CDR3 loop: CASSLTGESYGYTF. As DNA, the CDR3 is TGTGCCAGCAGCTTAACAGGGGAAAGCTATGGCTACACCTTC. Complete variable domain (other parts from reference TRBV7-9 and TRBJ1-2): DTGVSQNPRHKITKRGQNVTFRCDPISEHNRLYWYRQTLGQGPEFLTYFQNEAQLEKSRLLSDRFSAERPKGSFSTLEIQRTEQGDSAMYLCASSLTGESYGYTFGSGTRLTVV.